The 2 T cell receptor beta chains below were found in one sample sequenced in a study of T-cell memory formation after mild COVID-19. Each CDR3 protein is one row after TCRdb ran MiXCR on the 5' RACE reads. The sample holds 110,000 or so distinct CDR3 sequences; 20% to 25% are singletons and the top ten take roughly two fifths. The sequencing input was PBMCs or a T cell subset sorted from them (not recorded which). These receptors originate from a man in his late teens or twenties who had mild COVID-19 (a few samples of this study predate the infection). Cell type and time point are not known.

This clonotype was seen more than once but under ten times. The genes are TRBV6-5 and TRBJ2-3; 9 nucleotides align to TRBD2. Trimming took 6 bases from V and 2 from J; bases not matched to a gene: 6. The CDR3 contains 15 residues. Germline V gene data show CDR1 as MNHEY and CDR2 as SVGAGI. In DNA form, the CDR3 reads TGTGCCAGCAGGCCTGCGGGGGGGGCCACAGATACGCAGTATTTT. Its translation: CASRPAGGATDTQYF.

This clonotype has only a few counts. The rearrangement joins TRBV20-1 to TRBJ1-6; 8 nucleotides line up with TRBD1. V shed 6 bases, J shed 7 bases, and the junction held 8 bases outside the gene matches. CDR3 size: 14 residues. Germline values: CDR1 DFQATT, CDR2 SNEGSKA (reference sequence). The CDR3 here is CSAGTGRENSPLHF. The CDR3 nucleotides are TGCAGTGCCGGGACAGGACGGGAAAATTCACCCCTCCACTTT.